One and the same sample provided the 30 T cell receptor beta chains below, sequenced in a study of blood T cell repertoires in COVID-19. The table came from immunoSEQ multiplex PCR; TCRdb's copy has only in-frame clones and leaves some out. Among around 100,000 clones listed, roughly 92% were seen once. The sequenced material came from peripheral blood. These receptors were taken from a man in his fifties or sixties with active COVID-19.

The chain carries TRBV6-5 and TRBJ1-2, with D possibly TRBD1 on 6 matching bases. The CDR3 length is 13 residues. Germline V gene data show CDR1 as MNHEY and CDR2 as SVGAGI. The ends were cut back, 2 bases at V and 4 bases at J, with 8 bases in the middle. CDR3 in DNA: TGTGCCAGCAGTTACGACAGGCTCTATGGCTACACCTTC. The encoded protein is CASSYDRLYGYTF.

The chain is built from TRBV4-2 and TRBJ2-3; the D gene is possibly TRBD2 (6 bases). Between the trimmed V and J ends, which lost 0 bases and 0 bases, there was a span of 22 bases. Germline CDR1 and CDR2: LGHNA and YNFKEQ. The CDR3 runs to 20 residues. CDR3 nucleotides: TGTGCCAGCAGCCAAGATCCCGCGCGGTTCAGCGCGGGGAGCACAGATACGCAGTATTTT. This sequence encodes CASSQDPARFSAGSTDTQYF.

This sequence joins TRBV6-5 and TRBJ1-2, with 7 bases identical to TRBD1. The germline gives CDR1 MNHEY, CDR2 SVGAGI. This CDR3 region has 12 residues. The trim removed 8 bases at V and 4 bases at J, leaving 4 bases unmatched. CDR3 nucleotide sequence: TGTGCCAGCGGACGGACAGGCTATGGCTACACCTTC. Translating it yields CASGRTGYGYTF.

This chain connects TRBV6-5 to TRBJ2-7, with TRBD2 matching 8 bases. Trimming took 7 bases from V and 2 from J; bases not matched to a gene: 7. CDR3 length equals 14 residues. Per germline, CDR1 MNHEY and CDR2 SVGAGI. In DNA, the CDR3 is TGTGCCAGCACCCCGGGGGGGCAGGCCTACGAGCAGTACGTC. It translates to CASTPGGQAYEQYV.

The chain recombines TRBV7-2 with TRBJ2-1; D is undetermined. V was trimmed by 2 bases and J by 9 bases, leaving 8 bases between them. Per germline, CDR1 SGHTA and CDR2 FQGNSA. The CDR3 contains 12 residues. This CDR3 reads CASSLLSGEQFF. DNA for the CDR3: TGTGCCAGCAGCTTATTGTCGGGTGAGCAGTTCTTC.

The rearrangement joins TRBV5-1 to TRBJ1-6; a weak D match, TRBD1 (6 bases). The CDR3 sequence is 15 residues long. V was clipped by 0 bases and J by 6 bases, with 10 bases between them. CDR1 is SGHRS and CDR2 is YFSETQ in the germline V gene. CDR3 coding DNA: TGCGCCAGCAGCTTGGAGGGCAGGGGTAATTCACCCCTCCACTTT. As protein: CASSLEGRGNSPLHF.

CDR3 sequence reads: CASSILAGGPGEQFF. The CDR3 DNA is TGTGCCAGTAGTATCCTAGCGGGAGGGCCCGGTGAGCAGTTCTTC. This chain links TRBV19 with TRBJ2-1, with 12 nucleotides matching TRBD2. The CDR3 runs 15 residues. The ends lost 3 bases at V and 9 bases at J; junction bases unmatched: 6. Looked up from germline, CDR1 is LNHDA and CDR2 is SQIVND (reference sequence).

J is TRBJ2-2 and V is TRBV5-1; possibly TRBD2 for D (5 bases). Germline CDR1 SGHRS, CDR2 YFSETQ. The CDR3 is 16 residues long. The ends were cut back, 4 bases at V and 2 bases at J, with 15 bases in the middle. CDR3 sequence reads: CASSLDGLPNTGELFF. The DNA for the CDR3 is TGCGCCAGCAGCCTCGACGGACTCCCAAACACCGGGGAGCTGTTTTTT.

The chain employs TRBV11-2 and TRBJ2-1, with 8 bases matching TRBD2. The germline V gene encodes CDR1 SGHAT and CDR2 FQNNGV. Trimming cost V 4 bases and J 6 bases; bases outside gene matches: 11. The CDR3 spans 16 residues. The CDR3 nucleotides read TGTGCCAGCAGCTCTCAACCGGGACTAGGGTCCAATGAGCAGTTCTTC. This sequence encodes CASSSQPGLGSNEQFF.

V gene TRBV4-1 combines with J gene TRBJ1-1; D call uncertain. This CDR3 spans 13 amino acids. Germline values: CDR1 MGHRA, CDR2 YSYEKL. V gave up 5 bases and J gave up 1 base, with 8 bases separating them. The CDR3 nucleotides are TGCGCCAGCAGCTCAAACACGAACACTGAAGCTTTCTTT. This encodes CASSSNTNTEAFF.

This clone was seen only a few times. J is TRBJ2-5 and V is TRBV15, with D maybe TRBD1 (5 bases). CDR3 length: 14 residues. CDR1 is LNHNV, CDR2 YYDKDF, per germline (reference sequence). V lost 0 bases and J lost 3, with 8 bases in between. CDR3 region: CATSRDPGKETQYF. In DNA, the CDR3 is TGTGCCACCAGCAGAGATCCAGGGAAAGAGACCCAGTACTTC. Variable domain in full (rest from reference TRBV15 and TRBJ2-5): DAMVIQNPRYQVTQFGKPVTLSCSQTLNHNVMYWYQQKSSQAPKLLFHYYDKDFNNEADTPDNFQSRRPNTSFCFLDIRSPGLGDTAMYLCATSRDPGKETQYFGPGTRLLVL.

The chain uses TRBV11-2 and TRBJ1-4; the match to TRBD1 covers 8 bases. Germline-derived CDR1 and CDR2 are SGHAT and FQNNGV. The CDR3 runs 16 residues. The trim removed 4 bases at V and 7 bases at J, leaving 11 bases unmatched. CDR3: CASSSAQGARGEKLFF. The CDR3 nucleotides are TGTGCCAGCAGCTCCGCCCAGGGGGCCAGGGGTGAAAAACTGTTTTTT.

This chain links TRBV11-1 with TRBJ1-1, with no clear D. The CDR3 totals 13 residues. V shed 2 bases and J shed 1 base, with 5 bases lying between them. Per the germline V gene, CDR1 is SGHAT and CDR2 is FQDESV (reference sequence). CDR3 loop: CASSLLTNTEAFF. The CDR3 DNA reads TGTGCCAGCAGCTTACTAACGAACACTGAAGCTTTCTTT.

The chain carries TRBV9 and TRBJ2-1; 8 bases are shared with TRBD1. The CDR3 totals 17 residues. V lost 4 bases and J lost 3; bases outside the gene matches: 12. Germline CDR1 reads SGDLS; CDR2 reads YYNGEE. In nucleotides, the CDR3 is TGTGCCAGCAGCTTAATAGACAGGGGACTCGGCTACAATGAGCAGTTCTTC. Amino acids: CASSLIDRGLGYNEQFF.

This clone was detected only a few times. V and J are TRBV6-5 and TRBJ2-7; D gene unclear. The CDR3 spans 11 residues. V lost 6 bases and J 3 bases, leaving 6 bases between the germline ends. The germline gives CDR1 MNHEY, CDR2 SVGAGI. The CDR3: CASRSGYEQYV. DNA of the CDR3: TGTGCCAGCAGATCAGGCTACGAGCAGTACGTC.

J is TRBJ2-2 and V is TRBV2; the match to TRBD2 covers 8 bases. The germline V gene has CDR1 SNHLY and CDR2 FYNNEI. V shed 7 bases and J 1 base; nucleotides not matched to a gene: 2. The CDR3 extends over 14 amino acids. For the CDR3, the DNA is TGTGCCAGCACCGGGACTAGGAACACCGGGGAGCTGTTTTTT. Its protein product is CASTGTRNTGELFF.

This clone has just one count. V usage is TRBV6-5 and J usage is TRBJ1-4; D gene ambiguous. Trimming cost V 2 bases and J 7 bases, with 8 bases left between them. The germline gives CDR1 MNHEY, CDR2 SVGAGI. The CDR3 length is 13 residues. The CDR3 protein is CASSYGLREKLFF. DNA of the CDR3: TGTGCCAGCAGTTACGGGCTTCGTGAAAAACTGTTTTTT.

J is TRBJ2-3 and V is TRBV13; TRBD2 matches 8 bases. Unmatched junction bases numbered 10, after V lost 2 bases and J lost 3 bases. Germline values: CDR1 PRHDT, CDR2 FYEKMQ (reference sequence). The CDR3 loop spans 17 amino acids. Written as DNA, the CDR3 is TGTGCCAGCAGCTTATTATCCCCGGGCGGGAGGACAGATACGCAGTATTTT. It encodes CASSLLSPGGRTDTQYF.

The gene calls are TRBV4-1 and TRBJ2-1, with 9 positions matching TRBD2. CDR3 size: 15 residues. V was pared by 0 bases and J by 8 bases, with 5 bases of the junction left unmatched. The germline gives CDR1 MGHRA, CDR2 YSYEKL. The CDR3 here is CASSQEWREGYEQFF. The CDR3, as DNA: TGCGCCAGCAGCCAAGAGTGGCGGGAGGGGTATGAGCAGTTCTTC.

The chain employs TRBV19 and TRBJ1-5; D is unclear. The CDR3 contains 14 residues. Trimming pared 1 base from V and 3 bases from J, leaving 7 bases between. Germline-derived CDR1 and CDR2 are LNHDA and SQIVND (reference sequence). The CDR3 DNA reads TGTGCCAGTAGTATAGGACAAGTCAATCAGCCCCAGCATTTT. It is translated as CASSIGQVNQPQHF.

The chain employs TRBV5-1 and TRBJ2-5, with 14 bases fitting TRBD2. The CDR3 extends over 18 amino acids. Trimming cost V 4 bases and J 4 bases; bases outside gene matches: 12. Germline loops: CDR1 SGHRS, CDR2 YFSETQ. DNA for the CDR3: TGCGCCAGCAGCCCCGCCCCGGTGGGGACTAGCGGGGGAGAGACCCAGTACTTC. This gives the protein CASSPAPVGTSGGETQYF. The full variable domain, with the rest looked up from reference TRBV5-1 and TRBJ2-5, is KAGVTQTPRYLIKTRGQQVTLSCSPISGHRSVSWYQQTPGQGLQFLFEYFSETQRNKGNFPGRFSGRQFSNSRSEMNVSTLELGDSALYLCASSPAPVGTSGGETQYFGPGTRLLVL.

The chain is built from TRBV4-1 and TRBJ1-6, with 8 bases matching TRBD1. The V segment lost 4 bases and the J segment 9 bases; nucleotides outside the gene matches: 5. CDR1 is MGHRA, CDR2 YSYEKL, per germline. The CDR3 is made up of 14 amino acids. CDR3 in amino acids: CASSPDRGGSPLHF. For the CDR3, the DNA is TGCGCCAGCAGCCCCGACAGGGGAGGTTCACCCCTCCACTTT.

The rearrangement joins TRBV11-2 to TRBJ2-7, with D hard to call. Trimming shortened V by 0 bases and J by 5 bases, and 5 bases separated the two germline ends. CDR3 length equals 12 residues. Germline V CDR1 and CDR2: SGHAT, FQNNGV. The CDR3 region has the DNA TGTGCCAGCAGCTTAGATCTTAACGAGCAGTACTTC. Translation: CASSLDLNEQYF.

In its sample, this clone was seen once. V gene TRBV29-1 combines with J gene TRBJ2-5; 7 nucleotides match TRBD1. The CDR3 contains 13 residues. The germline CDR1 and CDR2 sequences are SQVTM and ANQGSEA. V shed 6 bases and J 6 bases; nucleotides not matched to a gene: 10. For the CDR3, the DNA is TGCAGCGTGGGGGAGCGACAGGGAAAGACCCAGTACTTC. Its protein product is CSVGERQGKTQYF.

The CDR3 protein is CASSFLQGNTGELFF. The CDR3, as DNA: TGCGCCAGCAGCTTTCTGCAGGGGAACACCGGGGAGCTGTTTTTT. The V call is TRBV5-1, the J call TRBJ2-2; possibly TRBD1 for D (5 bases). V lost 2 bases to trimming and J lost 1 base, with 9 bases between them. CDR3 length equals 15 residues. The V gene's germline CDR1 is SGHRS and CDR2 YFSETQ. The full variable domain, its missing parts supplied by reference TRBV5-1 and TRBJ2-2, is KAGVTQTPRYLIKTRGQQVTLSCSPISGHRSVSWYQQTPGQGLQFLFEYFSETQRNKGNFPGRFSGRQFSNSRSEMNVSTLELGDSALYLCASSFLQGNTGELFFGEGSRLTVL.

The V and J genes are TRBV11-3 and TRBJ2-7; 10 nucleotides agree with TRBD2. The CDR3 totals 18 residues. Trimming removed 4 bases from V and 0 bases from J; junction bases left unmatched: 12. In germline, CDR1 is SGHNT, CDR2 YENEEA. In DNA, the CDR3 is TGTGCCAGCAGCTCTTTCCCTCTAGCGGGAGCGAGCTCCTACGAGCAGTACGTC. This sequence encodes CASSSFPLAGASSYEQYV.

The chain couples TRBV11-3 to TRBJ1-5; D unresolved. CDR3 length: 13 amino acids. Looked up from germline, CDR1 is SGHNT and CDR2 is YENEEA. The V end was cut by 4 bases, the J end by 1 base, with 5 bases between. The CDR3 loop reads CASSWASNQPQHF. Here the CDR3 DNA reads TGTGCCAGCAGCTGGGCCAGCAATCAGCCCCAGCATTTT.

The chain uses TRBV2 and TRBJ1-5; D unclear. Trimming pared 5 bases from V and 4 bases from J, leaving 9 bases between. Germline V CDR1 and CDR2: SNHLY, FYNNEI. The CDR3 runs to 13 residues. This CDR3 is CASSPSLNQPQHF. Here the CDR3 DNA reads TGTGCCAGCAGTCCTTCGTTGAATCAGCCCCAGCATTTT.

This sequence joins TRBV10-3 and TRBJ1-1, with D possibly matching TRBD1 (5 bases). Trimming took off 3 bases at V and 9 bases at J, with 17 bases between the two ends. The germline V gene has CDR1 ENHRY and CDR2 SYGVKD. The CDR3 length is 14 residues. CDR3 DNA sequence: TGTGCCATCAGTGAAAAACCGGAGGGGATGAAAGCTTTCTTT. As protein: CAISEKPEGMKAFF.

The chain joins TRBV2 to TRBJ1-1; TRBD1 agrees at 7 bases. Germline V CDR1 and CDR2: SNHLY, FYNNEI. V shed 5 bases, J shed 1 base, and the junction held 7 bases outside the gene matches. The CDR3 extends over 15 amino acids. CDR3 sequence reads: CASSLRQGGNTEAFF. CDR3 DNA sequence: TGTGCCAGCAGTTTAAGACAGGGAGGGAACACTGAAGCTTTCTTT. The whole variable domain, filled in from reference TRBV2 and TRBJ1-1, reads EPEVTQTPSHQVTQMGQEVILRCVPISNHLYFYWYRQILGQKVEFLVSFYNNEISEKSEIFDDQFSVERPDGSNFTLKIRSTKLEDSAMYFCASSLRQGGNTEAFFGQGTRLTVV.